This TCR beta chain was sequenced for a study of CD8+CD57+ T cells in acquired aplastic anemia. Turning to the study itself: Sorted cells (CD4+ and CD8+) yielded DNA amounts that averaged 3.2 ug.

About this clonotype itself: Its antigen is unknown.

Study-wide results and caveats: Approximately 30 CD8+ CDR3 sequences were shared between patients and controls. CD8+ Simpson's diversity showed no significant patient-control difference.

TCR beta VDJ combinations and CDR3 sequences were profiled from genomic DNA. TCRdb used MiXCR to reprocess the reads, holding one entry per CDR3 protein. The sample comprises around 220,000 distinct CDR3 sequences, over 40% of which are singletons, and 20% rests with the top ten. All patients picked for sequencing had shown, by flow cytometry, an expansion of CD8+CD57+ cells. By the time of blood sampling, patients had still received no therapy. Germline-derived CDR1 and CDR2 are SGHTA and FQGTGA. The CDR3 consists of 13 residues. Trimming pared 5 bases from V and 2 bases from J, leaving 10 bases between.

The rearrangement joins TRBV7-3 to TRBJ2-7; D not resolved. The sequence was obtained from a human donor with aplastic anemia. The sample comprised sorted CD4+, CD8+, or CD8+CD57+ T cells (not recorded which) from PBMCs. CDR3 sequence reads: CASSNPLTYEQYF. For the CDR3, the DNA is TGTGCCAGCAGCAACCCCTTGACCTACGAGCAGTACTTC.